Following are 8 T cell receptor beta chains from one sample sequenced in a study of beta chain features in type 1 diabetes. The antigens of these receptors remain unknown. Broader study findings: Significant though moderate, a shortening of TCRB CDR3s appeared in all four CD4+ subsets of Type 1 diabetes patients.

Expressed TCRB transcripts were sequenced because the isolated RNA had all been reverse transcribed beforehand. Produced via immunoSEQ multiplex PCR; TCRdb's table is partial and in-frame only. The table has 200,000 to 300,000 clones, around 9.9% seen once; the top ten hold over 0.015%. Sample: naive CD4+ T cells from blood. All receptors come from a man aged 25 to 40 with type 1 diabetes.

This clone was found once. The DNA of the CDR3 is TGTGCCAGCAGCGCGGGACAGGGTGGGACCGGGGAGCTGTTTTTT. It codes for CASSAGQGGTGELFF. The chain links TRBV2 to TRBJ2-2, with 9 bases lining up with TRBD1. Germline loops: CDR1 SNHLY, CDR2 FYNNEI. The CDR3 covers 15 residues. The junction had 7 bases not matched to a gene; V was cut back by 6 bases and J by 5 bases.

The V call is TRBV2, the J call TRBJ2-1; 8 bases fit TRBD2. Germline CDR1 reads SNHLY; CDR2 reads FYNNEI. The V gene end was trimmed by 7 bases and the J gene end by 8 bases; junction bases not matched to a gene: 13. The CDR3 has 15 amino acids. The CDR3: CASTRKASGRYEQFF. CDR3 DNA sequence: TGTGCCAGCACTAGAAAGGCTAGCGGGCGGTATGAGCAGTTCTTC.

This chain uses TRBV27 with TRBJ2-6; D is perhaps TRBD1 (7 bases). The CDR3 is made up of 18 amino acids. The germline V and J ends were trimmed by 5 bases and 2 bases, with 19 bases remaining between them. CDR1 is MNHEY and CDR2 is SMNVEV in the germline V gene (reference sequence). This CDR3 reads CASSRRDRARTGANVLTF. For the CDR3, the DNA is TGTGCCAGCAGTCGGCGGGACAGAGCTCGGACTGGGGCCAACGTCCTGACTTTC.

The table lists this clone with a few counts. The chain joins TRBV6-6 to TRBJ1-2; D not certain. V lost 4 bases to trimming and J lost 3 bases, with 12 bases between them. Germline lookup yields CDR1 MNHNY and CDR2 SVGAGI (reference sequence). This CDR3 is 14 amino acids long. As DNA, the CDR3 is TGTGCCAGCAGTTCCCAAGACACCTACTATGGCTACACCTTC. This encodes CASSSQDTYYGYTF.

V is TRBV2 and J is TRBJ2-7; D possibly corresponds to TRBD2 (5 bases). The CDR3 is 11 residues long. The V gene's germline CDR1 is SNHLY and CDR2 FYNNEI. Between the trimmed V and J ends, which lost 4 bases and 5 bases, there was a span of 6 bases. CDR3 sequence reads: CASSVGDEQYF. The CDR3, as DNA: TGTGCCAGCAGTGTGGGAGACGAGCAGTACTTC. Combining the CDR3 with reference TRBV2 and TRBJ2-7 gives the whole variable domain EPEVTQTPSHQVTQMGQEVILRCVPISNHLYFYWYRQILGQKVEFLVSFYNNEISEKSEIFDDQFSVERPDGSNFTLKIRSTKLEDSAMYFCASSVGDEQYFGPGTRLTVT.

This CDR3 is CASSPPGQGNYSPLHF. CDR3 in DNA: TGTGCCAGCAGCCCGCCCGGACAGGGAAATTATTCACCCCTCCACTTT. V gene TRBV7-9 combines with J gene TRBJ1-6; 8 nucleotides line up with TRBD1. V lost 5 bases and J lost 8; bases outside the gene matches: 11. CDR1 and CDR2 from the germline V gene are SEHNR and FQNEAQ (reference sequence). The CDR3 covers 16 residues.

This rearrangement joins TRBV2 to TRBJ2-6; 9 bases align to TRBD1. The CDR3 spans 16 residues. Trimming cost V 6 bases and J 2 bases; bases outside gene matches: 5. Per germline, CDR1 SNHLY and CDR2 FYNNEI. CDR3 DNA: TGTGCCAGCAGGTTACAGGGGGCGCCTGGGGCCAACGTCCTGACTTTC. This gives the protein CASRLQGAPGANVLTF.

The chain combines TRBV7-9 with TRBJ2-2, with 8 bases lining up with TRBD2. There are 17 residues in the CDR3. The V gene end was trimmed by 0 bases and the J gene end by 1 base; junction bases not matched to a gene: 4. The germline V gene encodes CDR1 SEHNR and CDR2 FQNEAQ (reference sequence). The CDR3 coding sequence is TGTGCCAGCAGCTTAGCCAGCGGGGGACAGAACACCGGGGAGCTGTTTTTT. Amino acids: CASSLASGGQNTGELFF.